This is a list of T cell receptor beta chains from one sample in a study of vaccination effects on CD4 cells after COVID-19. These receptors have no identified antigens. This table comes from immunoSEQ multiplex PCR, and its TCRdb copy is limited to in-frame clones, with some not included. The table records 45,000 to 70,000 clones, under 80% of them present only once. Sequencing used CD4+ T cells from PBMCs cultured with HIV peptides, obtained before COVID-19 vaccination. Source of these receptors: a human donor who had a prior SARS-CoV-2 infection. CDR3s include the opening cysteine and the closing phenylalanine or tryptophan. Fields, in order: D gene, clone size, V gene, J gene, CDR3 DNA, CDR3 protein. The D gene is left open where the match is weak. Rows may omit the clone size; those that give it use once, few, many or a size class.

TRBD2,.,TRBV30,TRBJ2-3,TGTGCCTGGAGCAATTGGCGGGGGGGCCCTGCAGATACGCAGTATTTT,CAWSNWRGGPADTQYF
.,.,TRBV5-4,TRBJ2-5,TGTGCCAGCAGCTTGGCCCCAGGGACATCCTTCAAGACCCAGTACTTC,CASSLAPGTSFKTQYF
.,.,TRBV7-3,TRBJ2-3,TGTGCCAGCAGCCCGGGGTACATCACAGATACGCAGTATTTT,CASSPGYITDTQYF
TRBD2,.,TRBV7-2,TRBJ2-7,TGTGCCAGCAGCCCCTTAGCGGGGATGGCCTACGAGCAGTACTTC,CASSPLAGMAYEQYF
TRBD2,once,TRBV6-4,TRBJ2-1,TGTGCCAGCAGTGACTTAGCGGGAGCAGGTCCAGACGAGCAGTTCTTC,CASSDLAGAGPDEQFF
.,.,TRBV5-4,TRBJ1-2,TGTGCCAGCAGCCCACAGGTGGCGGGTAACTATGGCTACACCTTC,CASSPQVAGNYGYTF
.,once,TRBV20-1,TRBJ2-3,TGCAGTGCTAGTCAGCGCACTACAGATACGCAGTATTTT,CSASQRTTDTQYF
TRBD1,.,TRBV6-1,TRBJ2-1,TGTGCCAGCAGTGAAAGGGGGACAGGGGAGGATGAGCAGTTCTTC,CASSERGTGEDEQFF
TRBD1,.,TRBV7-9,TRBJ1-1,TGTGCCAGCAGCTTTTCACCTGGGACAGGGAACACTGAAGCTTTCTTT,CASSFSPGTGNTEAFF
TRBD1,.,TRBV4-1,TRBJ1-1,TGCGCCAGCAGCCAAGGGAAGGACAGGGAGTTGAGGGCTTTCTTT,CASSQGKDRELRAFF
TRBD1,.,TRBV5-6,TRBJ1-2,TGTGCCAGCAGACCTGAGGTCCCCAGGGGGCCCGTTGACTATGGCTACACCTTC,CASRPEVPRGPVDYGYTF
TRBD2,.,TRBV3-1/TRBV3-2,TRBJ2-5,TGTGCCAGCAGCCCCTGGACTAGCGGGGGGGGAGTCAGGGAGACCCAGTACTTC,CASSPWTSGGGVRETQYF
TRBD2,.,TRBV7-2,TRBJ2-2,TGTGCCAGCAGCTTCCATCTGGGACTAGCGGGGGCGAACACCGGGGAGCTGTTTTTT,CASSFHLGLAGANTGELFF
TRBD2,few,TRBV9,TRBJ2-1,TGTGCCAGCAGCGTATTTGGGGGGGGCTACAATGAGCAGTTCTTC,CASSVFGGGYNEQFF
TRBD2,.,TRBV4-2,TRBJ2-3,TGTGCCAGCAGCCCAGGAAGGCTAGCGGGGGTCACAGATACGCAGTATTTT,CASSPGRLAGVTDTQYF
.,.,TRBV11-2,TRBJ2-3,TGTGCCAGCAGCTTTGGGGGGCTTAAGCCAGATACGCAGTATTTT,CASSFGGLKPDTQYF
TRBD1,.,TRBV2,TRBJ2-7,TGTGCCAGCAGGGAACAGACAGGGGGCTACGAGCAGTACTTC,CASREQTGGYEQYF
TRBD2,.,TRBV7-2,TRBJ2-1,TGTGCCAGCAGCTTGGCAGCGGGAGGGTACAATGAGCAGTTCTTC,CASSLAAGGYNEQFF
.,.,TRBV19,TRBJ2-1,TGTGCCAGTAGTAAGGTGAAGACAGGCGCTTTCCCCTACAATGAGCAGTTCTTC,CASSKVKTGAFPYNEQFF
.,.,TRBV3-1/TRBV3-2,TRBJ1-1,TGTGCCAGCAGCCCCGTTGGGCTGGCCACTGAAGCTTTCTTT,CASSPVGLATEAFF
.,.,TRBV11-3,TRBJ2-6,TGTGCCAGCAGCACCGGGATGAACAACGTCCTGACTTTC,CASSTGMNNVLTF
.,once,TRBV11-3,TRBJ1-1,TGTGCCAGCAGCTTAGATGCAGTTAACACTGAAGCTTTCTTT,CASSLDAVNTEAFF
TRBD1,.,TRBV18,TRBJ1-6,TGTGCCAGCTCACCTAATTCGATCTCAGGGGGTGGTAATTCACCCCTCCACTTT,CASSPNSISGGGNSPLHF
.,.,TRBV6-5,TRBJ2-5,TGTGCCATCGCGGCAGTCACTCAAGAGACCCAGTACTTC,CAIAAVTQETQYF
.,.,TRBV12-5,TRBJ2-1,TGTGCTAGTCAAATTTACTCCTACAATGAGCAGTTCTTC,CASQIYSYNEQFF
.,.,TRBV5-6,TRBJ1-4,TGTGCCAGCAGCTCAGTACAGGGTGGTGGGGAAAAACTGTTTTTT,CASSSVQGGGEKLFF